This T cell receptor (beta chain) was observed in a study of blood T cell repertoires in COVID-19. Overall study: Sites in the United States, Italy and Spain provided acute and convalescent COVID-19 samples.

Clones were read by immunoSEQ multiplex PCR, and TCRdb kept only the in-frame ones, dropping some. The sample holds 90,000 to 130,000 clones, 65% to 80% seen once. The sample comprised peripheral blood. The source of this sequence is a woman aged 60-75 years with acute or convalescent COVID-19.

The CDR3 spells CASSLGTEYGYTF. CDR3 coding DNA: TGTGCCAGCAGCTTGGGGACAGAGTATGGCTACACCTTC. This chain connects TRBV5-6 to TRBJ1-2; D might be TRBD1 (6 bases). Trimming stripped 0 bases from V and 5 bases from J, with 8 bases between. The CDR3 extends over 13 amino acids. From germline, CDR1 is SGHDT and CDR2 YYEEEE. Full variable domain (missing parts from reference TRBV5-6 and TRBJ1-2): DAGVTQSPTHLIKTRGQQVTLRCSPKSGHDTVSWYQQALGQGPQFIFQYYEEEERQRGNFPDRFSGHQFPNYSSELNVNALLLGDSALYLCASSLGTEYGYTFGSGTRLTVV.